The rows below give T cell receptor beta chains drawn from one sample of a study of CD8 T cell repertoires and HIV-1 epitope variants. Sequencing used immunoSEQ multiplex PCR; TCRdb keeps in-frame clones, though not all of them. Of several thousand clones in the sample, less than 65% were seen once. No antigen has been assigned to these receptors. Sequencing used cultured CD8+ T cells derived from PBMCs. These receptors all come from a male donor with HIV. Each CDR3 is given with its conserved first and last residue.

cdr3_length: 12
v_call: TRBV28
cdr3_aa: CASSLSTYEQYF

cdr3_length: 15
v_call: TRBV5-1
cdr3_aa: CASSLAWEGASEQYF

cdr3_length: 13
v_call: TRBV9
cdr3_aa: CASSSHRVDTIYF

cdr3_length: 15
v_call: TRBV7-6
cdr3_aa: CASSLAEGNTGELFF

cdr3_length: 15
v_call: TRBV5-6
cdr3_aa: CASSFLQGVNSPLHF

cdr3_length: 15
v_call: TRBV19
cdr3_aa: CASSMLRDTGNTIYF

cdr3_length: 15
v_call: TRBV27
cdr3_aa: CASSLASGGAYEQYF

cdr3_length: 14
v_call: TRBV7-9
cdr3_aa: CASSPSYSNQPQHF

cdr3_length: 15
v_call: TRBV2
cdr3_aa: CASSSPGTAYNEQFF

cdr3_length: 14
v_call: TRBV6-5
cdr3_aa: CASSRRTLTDTQYF

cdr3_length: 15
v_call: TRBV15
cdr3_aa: CATSRDRGLNTEAFF

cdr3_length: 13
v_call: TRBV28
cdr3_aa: CASSLLGRTEAFF

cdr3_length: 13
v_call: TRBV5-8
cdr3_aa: CASSPLLGDTQYF

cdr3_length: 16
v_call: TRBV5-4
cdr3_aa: CASSQDPVELDYGYTF

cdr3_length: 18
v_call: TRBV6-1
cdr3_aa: CASSDPYHFDGTNEKLFF

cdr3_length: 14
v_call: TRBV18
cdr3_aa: CASSPNIPENIQYF

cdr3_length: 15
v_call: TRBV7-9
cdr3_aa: CASSLPRGRNYGYTF

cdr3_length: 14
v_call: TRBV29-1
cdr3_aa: CSVAGTGATDTQYF

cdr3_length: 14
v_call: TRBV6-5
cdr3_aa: CASSYTWGDEKLFF

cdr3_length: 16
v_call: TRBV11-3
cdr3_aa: CASSFQGGQGVNEQFF

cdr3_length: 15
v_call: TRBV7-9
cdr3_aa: CASSPTGGVNQPQHF

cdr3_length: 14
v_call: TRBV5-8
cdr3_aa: CASSQDRVNTEAFF

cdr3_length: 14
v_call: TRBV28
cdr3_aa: CASSFGDWNQPQHF

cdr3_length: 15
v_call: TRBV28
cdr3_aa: CASSSPDRAQETQYF

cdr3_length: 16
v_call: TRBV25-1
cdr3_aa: CASSESLGQGQETQYF

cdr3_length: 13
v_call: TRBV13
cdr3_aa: CASSLIQRETQYF

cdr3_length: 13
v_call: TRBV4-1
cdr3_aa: CASSRGEGTEAFF

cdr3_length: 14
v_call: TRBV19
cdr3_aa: CASAPGGGSYEQYF

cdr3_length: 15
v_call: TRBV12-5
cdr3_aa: CASGLARTEDYGYTF

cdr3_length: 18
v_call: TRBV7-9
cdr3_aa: CASSTAEPGGDGANVLTF

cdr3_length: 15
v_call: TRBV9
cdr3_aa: CASSVLASNTGELFF

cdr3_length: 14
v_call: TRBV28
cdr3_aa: CASSFGSGNYEQYF

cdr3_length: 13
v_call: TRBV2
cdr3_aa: CASSDKVLYGYTF

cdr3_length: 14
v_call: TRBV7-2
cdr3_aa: CASSVTGGEETQYF

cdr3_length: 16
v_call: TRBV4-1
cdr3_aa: CASSQSTGGDQETQYF

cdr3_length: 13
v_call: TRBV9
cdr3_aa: CASSPSYNQPQHF

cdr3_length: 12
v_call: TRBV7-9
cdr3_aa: CASSIEPYEQYF

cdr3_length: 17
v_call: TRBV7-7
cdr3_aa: CASSLEKKTGGFYEQYF

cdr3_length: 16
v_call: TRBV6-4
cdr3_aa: CASSDPGTAGSYEQYF

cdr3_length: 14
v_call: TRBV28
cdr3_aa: CASSTGSSGNTIYF

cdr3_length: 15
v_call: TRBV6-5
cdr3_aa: CASSYSTGGNAEAFF

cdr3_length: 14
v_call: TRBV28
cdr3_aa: CASVPDRDSYEQYF